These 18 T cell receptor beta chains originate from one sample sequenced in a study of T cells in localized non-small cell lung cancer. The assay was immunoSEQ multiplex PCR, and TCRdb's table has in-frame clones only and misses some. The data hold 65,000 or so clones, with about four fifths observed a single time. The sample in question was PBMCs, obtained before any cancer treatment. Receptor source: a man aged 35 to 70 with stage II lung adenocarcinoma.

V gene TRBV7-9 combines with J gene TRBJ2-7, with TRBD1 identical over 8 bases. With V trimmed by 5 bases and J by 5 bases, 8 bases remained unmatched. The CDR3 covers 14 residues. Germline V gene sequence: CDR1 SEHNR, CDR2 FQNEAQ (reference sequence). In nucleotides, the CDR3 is TGTGCCAGCAGCCCTCGACAGGGGAGCAACGAGCAGTACTTC. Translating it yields CASSPRQGSNEQYF. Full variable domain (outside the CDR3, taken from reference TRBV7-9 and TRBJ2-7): DTGVSQNPRHKITKRGQNVTFRCDPISEHNRLYWYRQTLGQGPEFLTYFQNEAQLEKSRLLSDRFSAERPKGSFSTLEIQRTEQGDSAMYLCASSPRQGSNEQYFGPGTRLTVT.

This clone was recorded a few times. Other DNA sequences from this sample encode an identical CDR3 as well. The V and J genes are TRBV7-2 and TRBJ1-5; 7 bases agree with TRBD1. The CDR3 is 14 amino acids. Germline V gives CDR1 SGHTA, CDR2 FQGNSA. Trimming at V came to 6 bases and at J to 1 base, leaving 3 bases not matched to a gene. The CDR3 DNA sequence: TGTGCCAGCAGTCCACAGGGGAGCAATCAGCCCCAGCATTTT. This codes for CASSPQGSNQPQHF.

CDR3 protein: CASSQNTGTGELFF. In DNA, the CDR3 is TGCGCCAGCAGCCAAAATACTGGAACCGGGGAGCTGTTTTTT. The chain couples TRBV4-3 to TRBJ2-2, with D unclear. Trimming took 2 bases from V and 5 from J, leaving 9 bases between them. The germline CDR1 and CDR2 sequences are LGHNA and YSLEER. The CDR3 is 14 amino acids.

CDR3 DNA: TGTGCCAGCAGCTTAGAAGGGGCGATGAACACTGAAGCTTTCTTT. It codes for CASSLEGAMNTEAFF. This chain uses TRBV7-6 with TRBJ1-1, with a weak D call TRBD1 (5 bases). The CDR3 loop spans 15 amino acids. Germline CDR1 SGHVS, CDR2 FNYEAQ. Trimming left V 1 base short and J 0 bases short, with 9 bases between.

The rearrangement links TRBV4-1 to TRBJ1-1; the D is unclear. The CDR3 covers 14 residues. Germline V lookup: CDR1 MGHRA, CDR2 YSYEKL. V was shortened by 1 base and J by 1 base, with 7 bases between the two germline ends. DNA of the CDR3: TGCGCCAGCAGCCAAGGCCATCGGAACACTGAAGCTTTCTTT. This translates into CASSQGHRNTEAFF.

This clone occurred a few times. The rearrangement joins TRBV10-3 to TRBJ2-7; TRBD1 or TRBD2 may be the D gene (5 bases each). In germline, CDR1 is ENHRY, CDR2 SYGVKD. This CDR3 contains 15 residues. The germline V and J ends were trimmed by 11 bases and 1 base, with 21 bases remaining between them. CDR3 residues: CAVSDDGTVSYEQYF. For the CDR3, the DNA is TGTGCCGTATCGGATGACGGGACGGTTTCCTACGAGCAGTACTTC.

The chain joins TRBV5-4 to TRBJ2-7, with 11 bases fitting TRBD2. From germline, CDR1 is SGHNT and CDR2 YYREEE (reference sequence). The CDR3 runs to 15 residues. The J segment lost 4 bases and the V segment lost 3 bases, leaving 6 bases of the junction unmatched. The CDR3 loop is CASSSQLAGAYEQYF. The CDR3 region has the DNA TGTGCCAGCAGCTCACAACTAGCGGGAGCGTACGAGCAGTACTTC.

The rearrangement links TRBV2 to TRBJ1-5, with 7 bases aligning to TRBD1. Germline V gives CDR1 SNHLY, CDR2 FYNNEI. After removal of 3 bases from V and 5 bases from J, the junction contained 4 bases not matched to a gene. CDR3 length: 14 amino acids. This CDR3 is CASSEDRLYQPQHF. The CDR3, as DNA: TGTGCCAGCAGTGAGGACAGGTTGTATCAGCCCCAGCATTTT.

The CDR3 coding sequence is TGCGCCAGCAGCCCACAGGGGGCGCAAGGTACGCAGTATTTT. Its translation: CASSPQGAQGTQYF. The chain couples TRBV5-1 to TRBJ2-3; 9 bases are shared with TRBD1. Germline V lookup: CDR1 SGHRS, CDR2 YFSETQ. This CDR3 contains 14 residues. J lost 8 bases, V lost 4 bases, and 8 bases had no gene match. The full variable domain, completed using reference TRBV5-1 and TRBJ2-3, is KAGVTQTPRYLIKTRGQQVTLSCSPISGHRSVSWYQQTPGQGLQFLFEYFSETQRNKGNFPGRFSGRQFSNSRSEMNVSTLELGDSALYLCASSPQGAQGTQYFGPGTRLTVL.

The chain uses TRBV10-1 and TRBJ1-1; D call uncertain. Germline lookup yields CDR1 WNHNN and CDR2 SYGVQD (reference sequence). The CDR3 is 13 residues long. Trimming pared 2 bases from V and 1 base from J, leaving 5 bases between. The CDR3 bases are TGCGCCAGCAGTGAGAACGGGAACACTGAAGCTTTCTTT. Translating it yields CASSENGNTEAFF.

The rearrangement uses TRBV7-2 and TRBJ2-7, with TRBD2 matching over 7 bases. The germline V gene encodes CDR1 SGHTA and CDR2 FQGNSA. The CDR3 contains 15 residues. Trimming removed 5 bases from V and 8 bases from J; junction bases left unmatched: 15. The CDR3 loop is CASSQEGPLGGQQYF. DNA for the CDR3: TGTGCCAGCAGCCAGGAGGGGCCTCTGGGAGGGCAGCAGTACTTC. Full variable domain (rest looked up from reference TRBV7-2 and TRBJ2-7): GAGVSQSPSNKVTEKGKDVELRCDPISGHTALYWYRQSLGQGLEFLIYFQGNSAPDKSGLPSDRFSAERTGGSVSTLTIQRTQQEDSAVYLCASSQEGPLGGQQYFGPGTRLTVT.

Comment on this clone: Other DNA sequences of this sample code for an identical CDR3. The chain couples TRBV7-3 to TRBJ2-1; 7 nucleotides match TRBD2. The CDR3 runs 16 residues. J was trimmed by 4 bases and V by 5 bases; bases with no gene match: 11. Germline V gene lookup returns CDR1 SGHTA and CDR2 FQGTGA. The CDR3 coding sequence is TGTGCCAGCAGCCCGTCGCTAGCGGCAACGTACAATGAGCAGTTCTTC. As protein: CASSPSLAATYNEQFF.

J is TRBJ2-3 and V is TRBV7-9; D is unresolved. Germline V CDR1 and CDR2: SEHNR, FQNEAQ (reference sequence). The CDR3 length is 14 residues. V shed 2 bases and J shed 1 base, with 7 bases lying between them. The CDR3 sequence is CASSLSLGTDTQYF. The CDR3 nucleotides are TGTGCCAGCAGCTTAAGTCTAGGCACAGATACGCAGTATTTT.

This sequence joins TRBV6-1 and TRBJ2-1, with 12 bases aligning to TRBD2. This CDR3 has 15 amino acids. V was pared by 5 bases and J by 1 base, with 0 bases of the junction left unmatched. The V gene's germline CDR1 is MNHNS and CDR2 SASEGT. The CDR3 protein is CASSTSGGSYNEQFF. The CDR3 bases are TGTGCCAGCAGTACTAGCGGGGGGTCCTACAATGAGCAGTTCTTC.

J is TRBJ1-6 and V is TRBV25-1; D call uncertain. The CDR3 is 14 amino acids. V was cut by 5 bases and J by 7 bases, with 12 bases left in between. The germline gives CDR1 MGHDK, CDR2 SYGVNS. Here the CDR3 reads CASSLGHQNSPLHF. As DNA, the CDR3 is TGTGCCAGCAGTCTGGGCCACCAAAATTCACCCCTCCACTTT. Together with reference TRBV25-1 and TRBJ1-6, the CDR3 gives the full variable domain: EADIYQTPRYLVIGTGKKITLECSQTMGHDKMYWYQQDPGMELHLIHYSYGVNSTEKGDLSSESTVSRIRTEHFPLTLESARPSHTSQYLCASSLGHQNSPLHFGNGTRLTVT.

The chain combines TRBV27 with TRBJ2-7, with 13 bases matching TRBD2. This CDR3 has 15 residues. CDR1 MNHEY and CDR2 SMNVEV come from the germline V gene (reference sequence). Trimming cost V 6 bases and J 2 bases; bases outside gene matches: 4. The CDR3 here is CASSLLAGGPYEQYF. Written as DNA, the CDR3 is TGTGCCAGCAGCCTACTAGCGGGAGGGCCCTACGAGCAGTACTTC.

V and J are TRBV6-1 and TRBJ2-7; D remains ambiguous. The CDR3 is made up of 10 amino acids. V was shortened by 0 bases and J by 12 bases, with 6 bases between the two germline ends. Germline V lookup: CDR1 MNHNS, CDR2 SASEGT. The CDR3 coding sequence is TGTGCCAGCAGTGAAGCGTTGTTGTACTTC. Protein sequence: CASSEALLYF.

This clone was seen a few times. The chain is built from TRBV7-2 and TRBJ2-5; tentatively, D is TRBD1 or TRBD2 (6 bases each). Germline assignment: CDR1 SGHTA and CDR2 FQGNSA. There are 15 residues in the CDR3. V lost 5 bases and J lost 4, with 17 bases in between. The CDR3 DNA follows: TGTGCCAGCAGCCCCCAGGTCGGAGGGGGAGAGACCCAGTACTTC. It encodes CASSPQVGGGETQYF.